These 9 T cell receptor beta chains were sequenced from one sample in a study of T cell changes during pregnancy in multiple sclerosis. The protocol was immunoSEQ multiplex PCR, while the TCRdb copy is restricted to in-frame clones and leaves out a portion. The sample records around 40,000 clones, around 90% being singletons. Sample: CD8+ T cells from peripheral blood mononuclear cells, taken in the third trimester of pregnancy. Receptor source: a female donor with multiple sclerosis, enrolled in a pregnancy study.

CDR3 nucleotide sequence: TGCAGCGTTGAAGGAAGGGGCGCCAGTTCCTACGAGCAGTACTTC. Translating gives CSVEGRGASSYEQYF. V and J are TRBV29-1 and TRBJ2-7, with D possibly matching TRBD1 (5 bases). The V gene lost 1 base and the J gene lost 1 base, with 14 bases spanning the gap. Germline V gene sequence: CDR1 SQVTM, CDR2 ANQGSEA. The CDR3 sequence is 15 residues long.

The chain uses TRBV28 and TRBJ1-1; TRBD1 agrees at 9 bases. CDR1 and CDR2 (germline): MDHEN, SYDVKM. The CDR3 extends over 16 amino acids. After removal of 3 bases from V and 3 bases from J, the junction contained 8 bases not matched to a gene. This chain's CDR3 is CASSFLTGGLDTEAFF. The CDR3 DNA follows: TGTGCCAGCAGTTTCCTGACAGGGGGTCTGGACACTGAAGCTTTCTTT. The entire variable domain, with the rest obtained from reference TRBV28 and TRBJ1-1, is as follows: DVKVTQSSRYLVKRTGEKVFLECVQDMDHENMFWYRQDPGLGLRLIYFSYDVKMKEKGDIPEGYSVSREKKERFSLILESASTNQTSMYLCASSFLTGGLDTEAFFGQGTRLTVV.

The V gene is TRBV30, the J gene TRBJ1-1, with TRBD1 as a possible D gene (6 bases). V gave up 1 base and J gave up 11 bases, with 17 bases separating them. Germline loops: CDR1 GTSNPN, CDR2 SVGIG (reference sequence). The length of the CDR3 is 13 residues. In DNA form, the CDR3 reads TGTGCCTGGAGTGGTGTAGGACAGTTAGAGGCTTTCTTT. As protein: CAWSGVGQLEAFF.

The rearrangement links TRBV7-6 to TRBJ1-4; D is unclear. V lost 1 base and J lost 5, with 11 bases in between. CDR3 length equals 15 residues. CDR1 is SGHVS, CDR2 FNYEAQ, per germline. This chain's CDR3 is CASSLDSSKNEKLFF. For the CDR3, the DNA is TGTGCCAGCAGCTTAGACAGCTCTAAGAATGAAAAACTGTTTTTT.

This clone was seen only once. J is TRBJ2-7 and V is TRBV2; no clear D. Germline V gives CDR1 SNHLY, CDR2 FYNNEI. CDR3 length equals 14 residues. Trimming left V 10 bases short and J 0 bases short, with 16 bases between. Here the CDR3 DNA reads TGTGCCATTAGGCGAGGCGGAATCTCCTACGAGCAGTACTTC. Protein: CAIRRGGISYEQYF.

V is TRBV4-1 and J is TRBJ2-7; a weak D match, TRBD2 (6 bases). Deletions cut 0 bases from V and 0 bases from J, with 9 bases between. There are 15 residues in the CDR3. Germline V gene sequence: CDR1 MGHRA, CDR2 YSYEKL. CDR3 loop: CASSQEGGPSYEQYF. DNA of the CDR3: TGCGCCAGCAGCCAAGAAGGAGGGCCCTCCTACGAGCAGTACTTC.

The J gene is TRBJ1-4, the V gene TRBV19, with 7 positions matching TRBD1. The CDR3 extends over 17 amino acids. Germline V gene sequence: CDR1 LNHDA, CDR2 SQIVND (reference sequence). V was pared by 5 bases and J by 0 bases, with 9 bases of the junction left unmatched. CDR3 bases: TGTGCCAGTAGTTCCTTCCCGACAGGGTCAACTAATGAAAAACTGTTTTTT. This translates into CASSSFPTGSTNEKLFF.

The chain joins TRBV4-1 to TRBJ2-5; maybe TRBD2 (5 bases). This CDR3 is built from 14 residues. Trimming took 0 bases from V and 2 from J, leaving 7 bases between them. Germline CDR1 and CDR2: MGHRA and YSYEKL. Written as DNA, the CDR3 is TGCGCCAGCAGCCAAGAGAGGGAACAAGAGACCCAGTACTTC. This codes for CASSQEREQETQYF.

The V gene is TRBV7-3, the J gene TRBJ1-1; 8 bases agree with TRBD1. With V trimmed by 10 bases and J by 2 bases, 3 bases remained unmatched. Germline values: CDR1 SGHTA, CDR2 FQGTGA. CDR3 size: 12 residues. The DNA for the CDR3 is TGTGCCATCGGACAGGGTAACACTGAAGCTTTCTTT. Translating gives CAIGQGNTEAFF.